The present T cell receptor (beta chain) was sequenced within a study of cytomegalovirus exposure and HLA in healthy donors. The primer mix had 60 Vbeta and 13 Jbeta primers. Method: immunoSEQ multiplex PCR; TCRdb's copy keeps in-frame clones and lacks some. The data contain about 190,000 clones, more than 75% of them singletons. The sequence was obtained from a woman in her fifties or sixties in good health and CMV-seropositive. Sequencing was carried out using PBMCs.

The CDR3 is CASSTGTGKYNEQFF. CDR3 coding DNA: TGCGCCAGCAGCACGGGGACAGGGAAATACAATGAGCAGTTCTTC. The chain has TRBV5-1 and TRBJ2-1, with 9 bases fitting TRBD1. The junction had 6 bases not matched to a gene; V was cut back by 4 bases and J by 4 bases. The CDR3 extends over 15 amino acids. Germline V gene data show CDR1 as SGHRS and CDR2 as YFSETQ.